A single sample gave rise to the 7 T cell receptor beta chains below, sequenced in a study of T-cell reconstitution after alpha-beta-depleted transplantation in children. For TCRbeta, the library was prepared with unique molecular identifiers. In TCRdb, the PCR reads were re-called with MiXCR into one record per CDR3 protein. The repertoire holds around 240,000 distinct CDR3 sequences, roughly 7.7% seen once, with approximately 6.3% in the top ten. Sequenced material: PBMCs, mostly from graft donor cells, taken 180 days after TCRalphabeta/CD19-depleted stem cell transplant. The receptors derive from a male patient younger than 18 who had a stem cell transplant for acute lymphoblastic leukemia, so the T cells may come from the graft donor.

This clonotype has a count of ten or more. This chain joins TRBV5-1 and TRBJ2-2; a possible D gene is TRBD2 (6 bases). Germline V gene data show CDR1 as SGHRS and CDR2 as YFSETQ. This CDR3 is 17 amino acids long. Trimming left V 3 bases short and J 0 bases short, with 15 bases between. This CDR3 is CASSWTQGGANTGELFF. The CDR3 nucleotides are TGCGCCAGCAGCTGGACCCAGGGAGGTGCGAACACCGGGGAGCTGTTTTTT.

At least ten counts were recorded for this clonotype. This rearrangement joins TRBV19 to TRBJ1-5; D remains unclear. Germline V gives CDR1 LNHDA, CDR2 SQIVND (reference sequence). CDR3 size: 15 residues. Trimming stripped 4 bases from V and 2 bases from J, with 12 bases between. The CDR3 DNA reads as TGTGCCAGTAGTACAAATGGAGATCGCAATCAGCCCCAGCATTTT. It encodes CASSTNGDRNQPQHF.

This clonotype was seen a handful of times. V gene TRBV18 combines with J gene TRBJ1-2; 8 nucleotides align to TRBD1. The CDR3 spans 15 residues. CDR1 and CDR2 from the germline V gene are KGHSH and LQKENI. V lost 1 base and J lost 5; bases outside the gene matches: 6. Here the CDR3 reads CASSPQQGVGYGYTF. In DNA form, the CDR3 reads TGTGCCAGCTCACCACAACAGGGGGTCGGGTATGGCTACACCTTC.

This clonotype was observed a few times. The CDR3 loop is CASSLRGVEKLFF. The DNA of the CDR3 is TGTGCCAGCAGTTTGAGAGGGGTTGAAAAACTGTTTTTT. The rearrangement uses TRBV28 and TRBJ1-4; possibly TRBD1 for D (5 bases). Germline V gene lookup returns CDR1 MDHEN and CDR2 SYDVKM. Trimming took 3 bases from V and 7 from J, leaving 9 bases between them. This CDR3 has 13 amino acids.

In its sample, this clonotype was seen many times. This chain links TRBV7-9 with TRBJ2-7, with D tentatively TRBD2 (7 bases). Germline loops: CDR1 SEHNR, CDR2 FQNEAQ (reference sequence). This CDR3 contains 15 residues. The V end was cut by 1 base, the J end by 3 bases, with 13 bases between. The CDR3 spells CASSLERGEGYEQYF. The CDR3 DNA follows: TGTGCCAGCAGCTTAGAGAGGGGGGAGGGCTACGAGCAGTACTTC. The full variable domain, its missing parts supplied by reference TRBV7-9 and TRBJ2-7, is DTGVSQNPRHKITKRGQNVTFRCDPISEHNRLYWYRQTLGQGPEFLTYFQNEAQLEKSRLLSDRFSAERPKGSFSTLEIQRTEQGDSAMYLCASSLERGEGYEQYFGPGTRLTVT.

This clonotype was recorded at least ten times. This chain connects TRBV28 to TRBJ2-1; D possibly uses TRBD1 or TRBD2 (5 bases each). V was trimmed by 6 bases and J by 7 bases, leaving 19 bases between them. This CDR3 contains 15 residues. CDR1 is MDHEN and CDR2 is SYDVKM in the germline V gene. Here the CDR3 DNA reads TGTGCCAGCAGCCCCCATCTTGGCTGGGGGAATGAGCAGTTCTTC. Encoded protein: CASSPHLGWGNEQFF. The variable domain in full, completed from reference TRBV28 and TRBJ2-1, reads DVKVTQSSRYLVKRTGEKVFLECVQDMDHENMFWYRQDPGLGLRLIYFSYDVKMKEKGDIPEGYSVSREKKERFSLILESASTNQTSMYLCASSPHLGWGNEQFFGPGTRLTVL.

This clonotype has ten or more counts. The J gene is TRBJ2-7, the V gene TRBV21-1; TRBD1, the D gene given by the table, was not confirmed from the DNA. TRBV21-1 is deemed a pseudogene. This CDR3 region has 13 residues. CDR3: CASSNRDRDEQYF. The CDR3 nucleotides are TGTGCCAGCAGCAACCGGGACAGGGACGAGCAGTACTTC.